These T cell receptor beta chains were read from a single sample in a study of cytomegalovirus exposure and HLA in healthy donors. The repertoire was sequenced with immunoSEQ multiplex PCR; TCRdb's copy has only in-frame clones and lacks some. This table has some 110,000 clones, 74% appearing once. What was sequenced was PBMCs. These receptors were obtained from a woman between 50 and 59 years old in good health and CMV-seropositive. Both conserved end residues are part of each CDR3. A D gene is named only where the DNA matches it firmly. The listing skips clone size in some rows; elsewhere it reads once, few, many or a size class.

j_call	v_call	clone_size	d_call	cdr3_nt	cdr3_aa
TRBJ1-5	TRBV6-1	NA	TRBD1	TGTGCCAGCAGTCTGGACAGGGCGAGCAATCAGCCCCAGCATTTT	CASSLDRASNQPQHF
TRBJ2-1	TRBV2	NA	NA	TGTGCCACCAAAGGAGGAAGCTCCTACAATGAGCAGTTCTTC	CATKGGSSYNEQFF
TRBJ1-4	TRBV6-5	NA	NA	TGTGCCAGCAGTTACTCGGGGGAGGATGAAAAACTGTTTTTT	CASSYSGEDEKLFF
TRBJ1-2	TRBV6-1	few	NA	TGTGCCAGCTCACAAGACTGGTGGTATGGCTACACCTTC	CASSQDWWYGYTF
TRBJ1-5	TRBV4-3	NA	TRBD1	TGCGCCAGCAGCCAAGATTGGGGGACAGATAGCAATCAGCCCCAGCATTTT	CASSQDWGTDSNQPQHF
TRBJ1-1	TRBV7-3	NA	NA	TGTGCCAGCAGAAAGAGCACGAACACTGAAGCTTTCTTT	CASRKSTNTEAFF
TRBJ1-2	TRBV7-2	NA	NA	TGTGCCAGCAGCTTAAGCCACTCAAACTATGGCTACACCTTC	CASSLSHSNYGYTF
TRBJ1-1	TRBV6-5	NA	NA	TGTGCCAGCAGCTACCTCATCGGGTTGAATACTGAAGCTTTCTTT	CASSYLIGLNTEAFF
TRBJ1-6	TRBV25-1	NA	TRBD1	TGTGCCAGCAGTGAAGGGTCAGGGGGCCCCCTCCTCCACTTT	CASSEGSGGPLLHF
TRBJ1-4	TRBV6-5	NA	NA	TGTGCCAGCAGTATATCTGCAACTAATGAAAAACTGTTTTTT	CASSISATNEKLFF
TRBJ2-5	TRBV5-1	NA	TRBD2	TGCGCCAGCAGCCTGACTAGCGGGGGGGCCGAGACCCAGTACTTC	CASSLTSGGAETQYF
TRBJ2-3	TRBV7-6	NA	TRBD2	TGTGCCAGCAGCTTAGCGCGAGCGGGGGGGAGCACAGATACGCAGTATTTT	CASSLARAGGSTDTQYF
TRBJ2-5	TRBV19	NA	TRBD2	TGTGCCAGTAGTATTCTTCAGGGCCCGGGGGGGACCCAGTACTTC	CASSILQGPGGTQYF
TRBJ2-1	TRBV5-1	NA	TRBD2	TGCGCCAGCAGTGGGCGGGGGGGCAGTGCTGAGCAGTTCTTC	CASSGRGGSAEQFF
TRBJ1-2	TRBV6-6	NA	TRBD1	TGTGCCAGCAGTTCCTGGGACAGCTATGGCTACACCTTC	CASSSWDSYGYTF
TRBJ2-7	TRBV20-1	once	TRBD1	TGCAGTGTTATACAGGGGGACGAGCAGTACTTC	CSVIQGDEQYF
TRBJ1-2	TRBV5-4	NA	NA	TGTGCCAGCAGCACTCCTAACTATGGCTACACCTTC	CASSTPNYGYTF
TRBJ2-2	TRBV5-1	few	TRBD1	TGCGCCAGCAGCAGCGGGACAGGGAGTCCCGGGGAGCTGTTTTTT	CASSSGTGSPGELFF
TRBJ1-2	TRBV7-3	NA	NA	TGTGCCAGCAGAAACGACACCGACTATGGCTACACCTTC	CASRNDTDYGYTF
TRBJ1-6	TRBV5-6	once	TRBD1	TGTGCCAGCAGCCCCCTAGGGACAGGGGTTACGACACCCCTCCACTTT	CASSPLGTGVTTPLHF
TRBJ2-1	TRBV5-5	few	TRBD2	TGTGCCAGCAGCTTGGGGGTGACTAGCGGGGGGGCGGCCTACAATGAGCAGTTCTTC	CASSLGVTSGGAAYNEQFF
TRBJ2-5	TRBV2	NA	TRBD2	TGTGCCAGCAGTGAGTTGCGGGGGACTTACGAGACCCAGTACTTC	CASSELRGTYETQYF
TRBJ2-4	TRBV6-6	NA	NA	TGTGCCAGCCGAACTTCCACCCCAAACATTCAGTACTTC	CASRTSTPNIQYF
TRBJ1-6	TRBV19	few	TRBD1	TGTGCCAGTAGTATTAGGGGACAGGATAATTCACCCCTCCACTTT	CASSIRGQDNSPLHF
TRBJ1-1	TRBV6-1	NA	NA	TGTGCCAGCAGTGATACGGGACAACGGCCTGAAGCTTTCTTT	CASSDTGQRPEAFF
TRBJ1-1	TRBV7-8	NA	TRBD1	TGTGCCAGCAGCCTACAGGGGTGGAACACTGAAGCTTTCTTT	CASSLQGWNTEAFF
TRBJ1-5	TRBV27	few	NA	TGTGCCAGCAGTTTTCGAGGGATGGAGCCCCAGCATTTT	CASSFRGMEPQHF
TRBJ2-1	TRBV28	NA	TRBD1	TGTGCCAGCAGTTCGACCTCGGGACAGCTATACAATGAGCAGTTCTTC	CASSSTSGQLYNEQFF
TRBJ1-6	TRBV7-6	few	NA	TGTGCCAGCAGCTTAGGTTGGCGGGGGGCGAAGGATTCACCCCTCCACTTT	CASSLGWRGAKDSPLHF
TRBJ1-5	TRBV19	NA	NA	TGTGCCAGCAGACAGAAACAGAGCAATCAGCCCCAGCATTTT	CASRQKQSNQPQHF
TRBJ2-7	TRBV29-1	few	NA	TGCAGCGTCGGATCGACATTCTACGAGCAGTACTTC	CSVGSTFYEQYF
TRBJ1-6	TRBV7-2	NA	TRBD1	TGTGCCAGCAGCTCTACAGGGGGCGCCTCACCCCTCCACTTT	CASSSTGGASPLHF
TRBJ1-2	TRBV7-9	NA	NA	TGTGCCAGCAGCGGATGGGCCCCCCAAGCTGGCTACACCTTC	CASSGWAPQAGYTF
TRBJ2-1	TRBV4-2	NA	NA	TGTGCCAGCAGCCAAGATGCGGGGAGCTCCTACAATGAGCAGTTCTTC	CASSQDAGSSYNEQFF
TRBJ1-2	TRBV20-1	once	NA	TGCAGTGCTAGACCGGGGTCGGCCTACACCTTC	CSARPGSAYTF
TRBJ1-3	TRBV5-7	NA	NA	TGTGCCAGCAGCCCCCCCGGAGGGACCCAGGCTGGAAACACCATATATTTT	CASSPPGGTQAGNTIYF
TRBJ2-7	TRBV2	NA	NA	TGTGCCAGCTCGGGGATAGGCGAGCAGTACTTC	CASSGIGEQYF
TRBJ2-1	TRBV6-6	NA	TRBD2	TGTGCCAGCAGTTACGGGGGACTAAACAATGAGCAGTTCTTC	CASSYGGLNNEQFF
TRBJ1-6	TRBV7-2	NA	NA	TGTGCCAGCAGTTTTACGGTCCGGGAGGCACCCCTCCACTTT	CASSFTVREAPLHF
TRBJ1-1	TRBV7-8	NA	NA	TGTGCCAGCAGTCGGGACACTGAAGCTTTCTTT	CASSRDTEAFF
TRBJ2-1	TRBV9	NA	NA	TGTGCCAGCAGCGTTCCCCAAGGCGGGGCCCAGGCCGAGCAGTTCTTC	CASSVPQGGAQAEQFF
TRBJ2-5	TRBV2	once	NA	TGTGCCAGCAGTCCCGGGGTCTCTAGTGAAGAGACCCAGTACTTC	CASSPGVSSEETQYF
TRBJ2-7	TRBV7-6	NA	TRBD2	TGTGCCAGCAGCGCCGCGGGACTAGCCTTTGAGCAGTACTTC	CASSAAGLAFEQYF
TRBJ1-3	TRBV19	NA	TRBD1	TGTGCCAGTAGTATAGACCCGGGACAGTACTCTGGAAACACCATATATTTT	CASSIDPGQYSGNTIYF
TRBJ1-1	TRBV7-9	few	NA	TGTGCCAGCAGCTACCCAGGTTTCCCTGAAGCTTTCTTT	CASSYPGFPEAFF
TRBJ1-2	TRBV27	NA	TRBD1	TGTGCCAGCAGTCAACAGGGGGCGCATGGCTACACCTTC	CASSQQGAHGYTF
TRBJ1-2	TRBV6-5	once	NA	TGTGCCAGCAGTTACTACCAGCCGGCGGGCTATGGCTACACCTTC	CASSYYQPAGYGYTF
TRBJ2-3	TRBV6-5	NA	NA	TGTGCCAGCAGCCCACAGGGTACCACAGATACGCAGTATTTT	CASSPQGTTDTQYF
TRBJ1-4	TRBV30	NA	NA	TGTGCCTGGGCCGAGGACATCGAAGAAAAACTGTTTTTT	CAWAEDIEEKLFF
TRBJ2-1	TRBV4-1	once	TRBD2	TGCGCCAGCAGCCAAGATCCGGCGGGGGGGCCGAGTGAGCAGTTCTTC	CASSQDPAGGPSEQFF
TRBJ2-7	TRBV7-2	NA	TRBD1	TGTGCCAGCAGCGTAAGGTCACAGGGGTACTACGAGCAGTACTTC	CASSVRSQGYYEQYF
TRBJ2-1	TRBV15	NA	TRBD2	TGTGCCACCAGCAGAGGGGGGGGATACAATGAGCAGTTCTTC	CATSRGGGYNEQFF
TRBJ2-3	TRBV11-2	NA	TRBD2	TGTGCCAGCAGCTTAGGGGTGACTAGCGGGGGAATCACAGATACGCAGTATTTT	CASSLGVTSGGITDTQYF
TRBJ1-2	TRBV27	NA	NA	TGTGCCAGCAGCCCCGTGCGAGACTATGGCTACACCTTC	CASSPVRDYGYTF
TRBJ2-7	TRBV7-9	NA	NA	TGTTCCAGCAGCTTAAGAGGAAGGGGCCCGTACGAGCAGTACTTC	CSSSLRGRGPYEQYF
TRBJ2-3	TRBV9	NA	NA	TGTGCCAGCAGCGTAGGGGGAGTCACAGATACGCAGTATTTT	CASSVGGVTDTQYF
TRBJ1-1	TRBV2	NA	TRBD1	TGTGCCAGCAGTGAAGCCAGGGGGCGCGTCTCTGAAGCTTTCTTT	CASSEARGRVSEAFF
TRBJ2-4	TRBV4-2	NA	NA	TGTGCCAGCAGCCAAGTTGGGGCGTGGGACAAAAACATTCAGTACTTC	CASSQVGAWDKNIQYF